The 18 T cell receptor beta chains listed next were all sequenced from one sample in a study of OX40 agonist ivuxolimab in advanced cancers. Assay: immunoSEQ multiplex PCR; the TCRdb copy retains only in-frame clones and omits some. The table shows roughly 64,000 clones, with approximately 90% occurring only once. The specimen was CD4+ or CD8+ T cells sorted from blood, collected in a trial of the OX40 agonist ivuxolimab. All receptors come from an adult with an advanced solid tumor such as melanoma, head and neck, liver or kidney cancer.

The chain employs TRBV28 and TRBJ2-7; D gene ambiguous. The V gene's germline CDR1 is MDHEN and CDR2 SYDVKM. V dropped 8 bases and J dropped 5 bases, with 16 bases sitting between them. This CDR3 has 13 residues. Here the CDR3 DNA reads TGTGCCAGCTTGTCCCCTTTGACCAACGAGCAGTACTTC. Protein: CASLSPLTNEQYF. The complete variable domain, with remaining parts taken from reference TRBV28 and TRBJ2-7, reads DVKVTQSSRYLVKRTGEKVFLECVQDMDHENMFWYRQDPGLGLRLIYFSYDVKMKEKGDIPEGYSVSREKKERFSLILESASTNQTSMYLCASLSPLTNEQYFGPGTRLTVT.

The V and J genes are TRBV6-5 and TRBJ1-6; D perhaps matches TRBD1 (5 bases). Germline values: CDR1 MNHEY, CDR2 SVGAGI. The CDR3 loop spans 15 amino acids. V was pared by 0 bases and J by 9 bases, with 12 bases between. The DNA of the CDR3 is TGTGCCAGCAGTTACTCGCGGGGCGGGGGTTCACCCCTCCACTTT. It is translated as CASSYSRGGGSPLHF.

This chain links TRBV18 with TRBJ1-4, with D possibly being TRBD1 (5 bases). V dropped 6 bases and J dropped 6 bases, with 17 bases sitting between them. There are 15 residues in the CDR3. Germline V gives CDR1 KGHSH, CDR2 LQKENI. The CDR3 sequence: CASSLNIGEDEKLFF. The DNA of the CDR3 is TGTGCCAGCTCCCTTAATATAGGGGAAGATGAAAAACTGTTTTTT.

The rearrangement joins TRBV7-2 to TRBJ2-1; D is possibly TRBD1 (6 bases). Germline CDR1 is SGHTA and CDR2 is FQGNSA. This CDR3 has 14 amino acids. The V gene lost 1 base and the J gene lost 5 bases, with 9 bases spanning the gap. This CDR3 is CASSLGDIHNEQFF. DNA for the CDR3: TGTGCCAGCAGCTTAGGGGACATTCACAATGAGCAGTTCTTC.

This clone was counted a few times. The chain uses TRBV7-2 and TRBJ1-5; no reliable D call. CDR1 is SGHTA and CDR2 is FQGNSA in the germline V gene. V dropped 3 bases and J dropped 3 bases, with 6 bases sitting between them. The CDR3 totals 13 residues. CDR3 sequence: CASSFRANQPQHF. For the CDR3, the DNA is TGTGCCAGCAGCTTTAGGGCCAATCAGCCCCAGCATTTT.

The V call is TRBV11-2, the J call TRBJ2-7; D may be TRBD1 (5 bases). Trimming stripped 0 bases from V and 5 bases from J, with 11 bases between. There are 14 residues in the CDR3. Germline loops: CDR1 SGHAT, CDR2 FQNNGV. This CDR3 reads CASSLEAGHNEQYF. The CDR3 nucleotides read TGTGCCAGCAGCTTAGAGGCAGGGCACAACGAGCAGTACTTC.

This sequence joins TRBV19 and TRBJ2-6, with D tentatively TRBD1 or TRBD2 (6 bases each). The CDR3 extends over 16 amino acids. V was trimmed by 9 bases and J by 2 bases, leaving 17 bases between them. Germline CDR1 is LNHDA and CDR2 is SQIVND (reference sequence). In DNA form, the CDR3 reads TGTGCCAGCACGCCCCGAGGGGGGACTGGGGCCAACGTCCTGACTTTC. Amino acids: CASTPRGGTGANVLTF.

V and J are TRBV14 and TRBJ2-1; 13 bases are shared with TRBD2. Germline CDR1 reads SGHDN; CDR2 reads FVKESK. With 0 bases clipped from V and 4 bases from J, the junction kept 3 bases outside the gene matches. This CDR3 comprises 17 residues. DNA of the CDR3: TGTGCCAGCAGCCAAGATACACTAGCGGGAGGGTACAATGAGCAGTTCTTC. It encodes CASSQDTLAGGYNEQFF.

Comment on this clone: This same CDR3 is encoded by further DNA sequences in the sample. The chain carries TRBV27 and TRBJ2-5; D might be TRBD2 (6 bases). The CDR3 has 13 residues. Trimming stripped 3 bases from V and 5 bases from J, with 10 bases between. Germline CDR1 is MNHEY and CDR2 is SMNVEV (reference sequence). This CDR3 is CASSFRGRETQYF. The CDR3 region has the DNA TGTGCCAGCAGTTTTCGAGGGAGGGAGACCCAGTACTTC.

This clone was seen a handful of times. The chain is built from TRBV19 and TRBJ2-5; TRBD1 agrees at 7 bases. The V gene's germline CDR1 is LNHDA and CDR2 SQIVND (reference sequence). The CDR3 totals 17 residues. With 4 bases clipped from V and 3 bases from J, the junction kept 14 bases outside the gene matches. In DNA, the CDR3 is TGTGCCAGTAGTAGGGTATCCGGGACAGCTGACAAAGAGACCCAGTACTTC. This translates into CASSRVSGTADKETQYF.

The chain joins TRBV25-1 to TRBJ2-5, with unresolved D. Trimming removed 6 bases at V and 0 bases at J, with 14 bases between. The germline gives CDR1 MGHDK, CDR2 SYGVNS. CDR3 length: 15 residues. CDR3 in DNA: TGTGCCAGCAGGCCGTTTGGGGTGAACCAAGAGACCCAGTACTTC. It translates to CASRPFGVNQETQYF.

This clone was counted once. This chain uses TRBV19 with TRBJ2-1; a possible D gene is TRBD2 (5 bases). This CDR3 region has 15 residues. Germline V lookup: CDR1 LNHDA, CDR2 SQIVND (reference sequence). Between the trimmed V and J ends, which lost 4 bases and 3 bases, there was a span of 13 bases. The CDR3 sequence: CASSTFGVHYNEQFF. CDR3 bases: TGTGCCAGTAGTACATTCGGGGTACACTACAATGAGCAGTTCTTC. The entire variable domain, with the rest obtained from reference TRBV19 and TRBJ2-1, is as follows: DGGITQSPKYLFRKEGQNVTLSCEQNLNHDAMYWYRQDPGQGLRLIYYSQIVNDFQKGDIAEGYSVSREKKESFPLTVTSAQKNPTAFYLCASSTFGVHYNEQFFGPGTRLTVL.

The chain recombines TRBV6-5 with TRBJ2-7; TRBD2 might be the D (5 bases). V lost 2 bases, J lost 0 bases, and 11 bases lay in between. The CDR3 contains 15 residues. CDR1 is MNHEY and CDR2 is SVGAGI in the germline V gene. CDR3: CASSYRGRGSYEQYF. In DNA form, the CDR3 reads TGTGCCAGCAGTTACCGCGGACGGGGCTCCTACGAGCAGTACTTC.

The CDR3 DNA reads as TGTGCCTGGAGTGCCGCAGGGGGGACTGAAGCTTTCTTT. Residues: CAWSAAGGTEAFF. V gene TRBV30 combines with J gene TRBJ1-1; 7 bases match TRBD1. CDR3 length: 13 amino acids. V shed 1 base and J 5 bases; nucleotides not matched to a gene: 4. Germline V lookup: CDR1 GTSNPN, CDR2 SVGIG (reference sequence).

The DNA for the CDR3 is TGTGCCAGCAGCTTACAGGGTGATGGCTACACCTTC. Encoded protein: CASSLQGDGYTF. The V and J genes are TRBV7-9 and TRBJ1-2, with D tentatively TRBD1 (5 bases). Germline loops: CDR1 SEHNR, CDR2 FQNEAQ (reference sequence). The CDR3 runs 12 residues. V dropped 2 bases and J dropped 6 bases, with 7 bases sitting between them.

The chain combines TRBV2 with TRBJ1-5; D not resolved. The CDR3 length is 14 residues. Between the trimmed V and J ends, which lost 5 bases and 2 bases, there was a span of 10 bases. CDR1 and CDR2 (germline): SNHLY, FYNNEI. Written as DNA, the CDR3 is TGTGCCAGCAGTTCCGACCCGGGCAATCAGCCCCAGCATTTT. This codes for CASSSDPGNQPQHF.

This clone was seen more than once but under ten times. This chain uses TRBV20-1 with TRBJ1-1; weak D call: TRBD1 (6 bases). Trimming removed 5 bases at V and 6 bases at J, with 10 bases between. Germline V gives CDR1 DFQATT, CDR2 SNEGSKA (reference sequence). The CDR3 has 11 residues. The CDR3 is CSALRGSEAFF. The CDR3 bases are TGCAGTGCTCTCAGGGGCTCTGAAGCTTTCTTT.

CDR3 region: CASLRTGIYEQYF. Here the CDR3 DNA reads TGTGCCAGCCTCCGGACGGGGATTTACGAGCAGTACTTC. The chain combines TRBV13 with TRBJ2-7; maybe TRBD2 (5 bases). This CDR3 comprises 13 residues. V shed 8 bases and J shed 4 bases, with 15 bases lying between them. The germline CDR1 and CDR2 sequences are PRHDT and FYEKMQ (reference sequence).